This paragraph covers one T cell receptor (beta chain) sequence. This specimen comes from a study of CD8 T cells in Susac syndrome. Random hexamers were used to reverse transcribe an amount of about 0.5 to 1 ug RNA. With immunoSEQ multiplex PCR, TCR beta CDR3 was amplified across 54 Vbeta and 13 Jbeta. TCRdb independently ran MiXCR on the immunoSEQ multiplex PCR reads; one entry per CDR3 protein. The sample holds around 190,000 distinct CDR3 sequences, roughly 94% seen once. Sequencing of TCR beta, carried out with a high-throughput approach, was applied to CD8+ and CD4+ T cells from the blood. The control participants were healthy donors, and these controls were matched with respect to both age and sex. The sample consisted of CD4+ T cells from PBMCs. This receptor was obtained from a human donor in good health.

CDR3 sequence: CASSPQRGDTEAFF. CDR3 nucleotide sequence: TGTGCCAGCAGCCCCCAGCGGGGGGACACTGAAGCTTTCTTT. This chain uses TRBV7-9 with TRBJ1-1, with D possibly being TRBD1 (5 bases). The CDR3 extends over 14 amino acids. V dropped 5 bases and J dropped 3 bases, with 13 bases sitting between them. Looked up from germline, CDR1 is SEHNR and CDR2 is FQNEAQ (reference sequence). The full variable domain, in which reference TRBV7-9 and TRBJ1-1 provide the parts outside the CDR3, is DTGVSQNPRHKITKRGQNVTFRCDPISEHNRLYWYRQTLGQGPEFLTYFQNEAQLEKSRLLSDRFSAERPKGSFSTLEIQRTEQGDSAMYLCASSPQRGDTEAFFGQGTRLTVV.